The next 26 T cell receptor beta chains were all read from a single sample in a study of type 1 and type 2 diabetes patients (dated by TCRdb to 2016 to 2017). TCRdb shows the sequencer as Illumina MiSeq. Genomic DNA from sorted T cell subsets served as template for TCRbeta CDR3 amplification. Multiplex PCR with 30 forward and 13 reverse primers amplified the TCRbeta CDR3 region. TCRdb reprocessed the public reads (quality trimming at Q25 with fastp, clone calling with MiXCR) and kept in-frame beta chains. When rows share a CDR3 protein, they turn into one entry using the most common DNA and genes. The sample includes under 300,000 distinct CDR3 sequences, with 47% observed a single time. The ten largest clones represent approximately 13% of the sample. Specimen: peripheral blood mononuclear cells (PBMCs). Receptors originate from a man between 18 and 29 years old with type 2 diabetes.

As concerns this clonotype: A much more abundant neighbour one base away suggests this may be a read error. The chain couples TRBV11-2 to TRBJ2-6; D call uncertain. Trimming pared 6 bases from V and 2 bases from J, leaving 5 bases between. Germline CDR1 SGHAT, CDR2 FQNNGV. The CDR3 totals 13 residues. The DNA for the CDR3 is TGTGCCAGCAGGTTCCCTGGGGCCAACGTCCTGACTTTC. Translation gives CASRFPGANVLTF.

This clonotype was observed a few times. The chain couples TRBV6-1 to TRBJ1-1; no firm D call. Germline values: CDR1 MNHNS, CDR2 SASEGT. The CDR3 spans 15 residues. With 7 bases removed from V and 0 bases from J, the gap between germline ends came to 15 bases. The CDR3 region is CASTSLVVMNTEAFF. In nucleotides, the CDR3 is TGTGCCAGCACCTCCCTGGTGGTCATGAACACTGAAGCTTTCTTT.

A remark on this clonotype: The junction departs from germline at one end; a sequencing error may be responsible. V gene TRBV19 combines with J gene TRBJ2-6, with 7 bases fitting TRBD1. From germline, CDR1 is LNHDA and CDR2 SQIVND (reference sequence). CDR3 length equals 16 residues. In nucleotides, the CDR3 is TGTGCCACCGGCGGAGAAGGGGGCTCTGGGGCCAACGTCCTGATTTTC. It encodes CATGGEGGSGANVLIF.

This clonotype was recorded a few times. The chain carries TRBV6-5 and TRBJ1-2; the match to TRBD1 covers 7 bases. CDR1 is MNHEY, CDR2 SVGAGI, per germline. The V segment lost 4 bases and the J segment 6 bases; nucleotides outside the gene matches: 14. The CDR3 is 16 residues long. In DNA, the CDR3 is TGTGCCAGCAGTTCATCTTGGATGCAGGGGGACCATGGCTACACCTTC. Translated, it gives CASSSSWMQGDHGYTF.

This clonotype was recorded at least ten times. This chain's CDR3 is CAWSGGYTEAFF. The CDR3 DNA sequence: TGTGCCTGGAGTGGCGGGTACACTGAAGCTTTCTTT. This chain uses TRBV30 with TRBJ1-1; D gene unclear. Germline V CDR1 and CDR2: GTSNPN, SVGIG (reference sequence). V was pared by 1 base and J by 3 bases, with 6 bases between. The CDR3 is 12 amino acids.

Only a few counts were recorded for this clonotype. V and J are TRBV5-1 and TRBJ1-6; possible D gene TRBD1, 6 bases. The CDR3 runs to 13 residues. The germline CDR1 and CDR2 sequences are SGHRS and YFSETQ. Trimming shortened V by 0 bases and J by 10 bases, and 8 bases separated the two germline ends. The CDR3 nucleotides are TGCGCCAGCAGCTTGGGGGGGGCCTCACCCCTCCACTTT. Protein: CASSLGGASPLHF.

The chain recombines TRBV20-1 with TRBJ1-6, with 7 nucleotides matching TRBD1. This CDR3 has 16 residues. Germline-derived CDR1 and CDR2 are DFQATT and SNEGSKA (reference sequence). V shed 3 bases, J shed 8 bases, and the junction held 13 bases outside the gene matches. CDR3 region: CSARPDRTTQYSPLHF. In nucleotides, the CDR3 is TGCAGTGCTAGGCCGGACAGGACCACGCAGTATTCACCCCTCCACTTT.

Of note for this clonotype: A much larger clone differs from this one at a single base, so this may be a read error. This chain uses TRBV7-8 with TRBJ1-1; D is ambiguous. Germline CDR1 and CDR2: SGHVS and FQNEAQ. The CDR3 contains 16 residues. This CDR3 is CTSSLNPDSTNTEAFF. The CDR3, as DNA: TGTACCAGCAGCTTAAACCCGGACTCCACGAACACTGAAGCTTTCTTT. Variable domain in full (rest from reference TRBV7-8 and TRBJ1-1): GAGVSQSPRYKVAKRGQDVALRCDPISGHVSLFWYQQALGQGPEFLTYFQNEAQLDKSGLPSDRFFAERPEGSVSTLKIQRTQQEDSAVYLCTSSLNPDSTNTEAFFGQGTRLTVV.

This clonotype has only a few counts. This rearrangement joins TRBV27 to TRBJ1-1; no clear D. Germline V gene data show CDR1 as MNHEY and CDR2 as SMNVEV (reference sequence). The CDR3 contains 14 residues. Trimming stripped 2 bases from V and 5 bases from J, with 12 bases between. The CDR3 region is CASSLGVTRTEAFF. In nucleotides, the CDR3 is TGTGCCAGCAGTTTAGGGGTAACCCGGACTGAAGCTTTCTTT.

This sequence joins TRBV6-6 and TRBJ2-3, with 11 bases aligning to TRBD2. Trimming at V came to 0 bases and at J to 7 bases, leaving 3 bases not matched to a gene. The CDR3 consists of 15 residues. The germline gives CDR1 MNHNY, CDR2 SVGAGI (reference sequence). The CDR3 is CASSYSSSGGNTQYF. CDR3 coding DNA: TGTGCCAGCAGTTACTCGTCTAGCGGGGGGAATACGCAGTATTTT.

This chain links TRBV4-1 with TRBJ2-5; 12 bases align to TRBD2. Trimming took 3 bases from V and 4 from J; bases not matched to a gene: 9. The CDR3 length is 17 residues. The germline V gene has CDR1 MGHRA and CDR2 YSYEKL. This chain's CDR3 is CASSHLLAGGPTETQYF. CDR3 coding DNA: TGCGCCAGCAGCCATTTGCTAGCGGGAGGGCCGACAGAGACCCAGTACTTC.

This clonotype occurred a few times. The chain employs TRBV6-6 and TRBJ1-6; D gene uncertain. V gave up 6 bases and J gave up 9 bases, with 9 bases separating them. The CDR3 loop spans 12 amino acids. The germline V gene encodes CDR1 MNHNY and CDR2 SVGAGI (reference sequence). The CDR3 here is CASREEISPLHF. The CDR3 DNA follows: TGTGCCAGCAGAGAAGAGATTTCACCCCTCCACTTT.

V gene TRBV28 combines with J gene TRBJ2-5, with D perhaps being TRBD1 or TRBD2 (6 bases each). The germline V gene has CDR1 MDHEN and CDR2 SYDVKM. V dropped 7 bases and J dropped 4 bases, with 22 bases sitting between them. The CDR3 is 16 residues long. The CDR3: CASNEPRGLKGETQYF. The CDR3 bases are TGTGCCAGCAACGAACCTCGGGGGCTAAAGGGAGAGACCCAGTACTTC.

The V and J genes are TRBV13 and TRBJ2-5; TRBD2 matches 7 bases. The length of the CDR3 is 16 residues. V trimming: 9 bases; J trimming: 4 bases; junction bases outside the gene matches: 17. Germline V gene sequence: CDR1 PRHDT, CDR2 FYEKMQ (reference sequence). CDR3 loop: CASTPLYGRQPETQYF. CDR3 nucleotides: TGTGCCAGTACCCCCCTATACGGGAGGCAGCCAGAGACCCAGTACTTC.

The chain recombines TRBV19 with TRBJ1-1; D gene unclear. The V gene lost 1 base and the J gene lost 0 bases, with 9 bases spanning the gap. This CDR3 region has 15 residues. From germline, CDR1 is LNHDA and CDR2 SQIVND (reference sequence). CDR3: CASSIGRGMNTEAFF. DNA for the CDR3: TGTGCCAGTAGTATAGGGAGAGGCATGAACACTGAAGCTTTCTTT.

Many counts were recorded for this clonotype. The chain has TRBV6-4 and TRBJ2-6, with D unresolved. The germline V and J ends were trimmed by 3 bases and 4 bases, with 7 bases remaining between them. Germline V CDR1 and CDR2: MRHNA, SNTAGT. The CDR3 totals 14 residues. The CDR3 region is CASSEGLGANVLTF. DNA of the CDR3: TGTGCCAGCAGTGAGGGTCTGGGGGCCAACGTCCTGACTTTC.

This clonotype has just a few counts. The CDR3 spells CASDRVNYGYTF. The CDR3 coding sequence is TGTGCCAGCGACAGGGTAAACTATGGCTACACCTTC. The J gene is TRBJ1-2, the V gene TRBV2, with 7 nucleotides matching TRBD1. This CDR3 has 12 residues. The germline V gene encodes CDR1 SNHLY and CDR2 FYNNEI. V shed 8 bases, J shed 2 bases, and the junction held 2 bases outside the gene matches.

There are many counts of this clonotype. This chain joins TRBV2 and TRBJ2-2, with D unclear. This CDR3 comprises 13 residues. CDR1 and CDR2 (germline): SNHLY, FYNNEI. Trimming took off 4 bases at V and 7 bases at J, with 10 bases between the two ends. In DNA, the CDR3 is TGTGCCAGCAGTGTCGTGGAGCGCGGGGAGCTGTTTTTT. It yields the protein CASSVVERGELFF. Combining the CDR3 with reference TRBV2 and TRBJ2-2 gives the whole variable domain EPEVTQTPSHQVTQMGQEVILRCVPISNHLYFYWYRQILGQKVEFLVSFYNNEISEKSEIFDDQFSVERPDGSNFTLKIRSTKLEDSAMYFCASSVVERGELFFGEGSRLTVL.

The J gene is TRBJ2-5, the V gene TRBV29-1; D is unresolved. V lost 7 bases and J 1 base, leaving 13 bases between the germline ends. The germline gives CDR1 SQVTM, CDR2 ANQGSEA. The CDR3 loop spans 13 amino acids. This CDR3 reads CSGRRWGQETQYF. The CDR3 DNA sequence: TGCAGCGGAAGAAGGTGGGGCCAAGAGACCCAGTACTTC.

This clonotype was counted many times. V usage is TRBV19 and J usage is TRBJ1-2; D is uncertain. Trimming cost V 6 bases and J 8 bases, with 16 bases left between them. Germline V gene data show CDR1 as LNHDA and CDR2 as SQIVND (reference sequence). This CDR3 is built from 13 residues. The CDR3 DNA follows: TGTGCCAGTAGAGCCACTCTTGCTATGGGCTACACCTTC. Protein product: CASRATLAMGYTF.

The chain links TRBV2 to TRBJ1-1; 9 bases map to TRBD1. CDR1 is SNHLY, CDR2 FYNNEI, per germline. Germline trimming cut 6 bases from V and 2 bases from J; bases unmatched to any gene: 16. CDR3 size: 18 residues. DNA for the CDR3: TGTGCCAGCAGCCCGGCCGGGACAGGGATTATGGTAAACACTGAAGCTTTCTTT. This translates into CASSPAGTGIMVNTEAFF.

This clonotype was recorded a few times. This chain joins TRBV19 and TRBJ2-2, with no clear D. This CDR3 comprises 10 residues. The V gene's germline CDR1 is LNHDA and CDR2 SQIVND (reference sequence). CDR3 DNA sequence: TGTGCTATAGGCACAGGGGAGCTGTTTTTT. Translation: CAIGTGELFF.

This clonotype was seen only once. V gene TRBV18 combines with J gene TRBJ1-2; D ambiguous. The CDR3 extends over 12 amino acids. Germline V gene lookup returns CDR1 KGHSH and CDR2 LQKENI. V gave up 3 bases and J gave up 6 bases, with 8 bases separating them. Written as DNA, the CDR3 is TGTGCCAGCTCACCCGGTAGGGATGGCTACACCTTC. Protein: CASSPGRDGYTF. Full variable domain (rest looked up from reference TRBV18 and TRBJ1-2): NAGVMQNPRHLVRRRGQEARLRCSPMKGHSHVYWYRQLPEEGLKFMVYLQKENIIDESGMPKERFSAEFPKEGPSILRIQQVVRGDSAAYFCASSPGRDGYTFGSGTRLTVV.

Concerning this clonotype: At one end the junction does not follow the germline gene, possibly because of a read error. V and J are TRBV7-2 and TRBJ1-1; a possible D gene is TRBD1 (5 bases). This CDR3 has 16 amino acids. Germline V gene lookup returns CDR1 SGHTA and CDR2 FQGNSA. CDR3 nucleotides: TGTGCCAGCACCCTAACGGGGGTCAGAACGAACATTGAAGCTTTCTTT. Translated, it gives CASTLTGVRTNIEAFF. The whole variable domain, remainder taken from reference TRBV7-2 and TRBJ1-1, is GAGVSQSPSNKVTEKGKDVELRCDPISGHTALYWYRQSLGQGLEFLIYFQGNSAPDKSGLPSDRFSAERTGGSVSTLTIQRTQQEDSAVYLCASTLTGVRTNIEAFFGQGTRLTVV.

This clonotype was picked up many times. The chain couples TRBV30 to TRBJ2-7; 8 nucleotides line up with TRBD2. After removal of 1 base from V and 9 bases from J, the junction contained 11 bases not matched to a gene. The CDR3 length is 14 residues. Germline V gives CDR1 GTSNPN, CDR2 SVGIG (reference sequence). The CDR3, as DNA: TGTGCCTGGAGTGAGACACGGGGGGGAACGCGGCAGTACTTC. Translated, it gives CAWSETRGGTRQYF.

This rearrangement joins TRBV29-1 to TRBJ2-3; D possibly uses TRBD1 or TRBD2 (5 bases each). Trimming took off 7 bases at V and 2 bases at J, with 13 bases between the two ends. CDR3 length equals 13 residues. Germline V gives CDR1 SQVTM, CDR2 ANQGSEA. CDR3 in amino acids: CSGDIGTTDTQYF. The CDR3 region has the DNA TGCAGCGGGGATATAGGGACCACAGATACGCAGTATTTT.